The clone carrying this TCR beta chain was recorded a few times. What it recognizes is unknown. Time point in this sample: blood at routine non-recurrence follow-up after resection. Researchers sequenced whole RNA taken from tumor, nontumor lung or frozen PBMC without sorting. The sample is drawn from a study of spatial heterogeneity in lung cancer. TCRdb ran MiXCR on the 5' RACE reads and lists one entry per CDR3 protein. This sample has roughly 24,000 distinct CDR3 sequences, with roughly 9.7% found just once. Study outcomes and limitations: Follow-up blood showed ubiquitous expanded tumor TCRs less than blood at resection did.

Germline CDR1 reads SEHNR; CDR2 reads FQNEAQ (reference sequence). The trim removed 6 bases at V and 1 base at J, leaving 13 bases unmatched. There are 20 residues in the CDR3. V usage is TRBV7-9 and J usage is TRBJ2-3, with 16 bases that match TRBD2. This receptor was obtained from a male donor with early-stage non-small cell lung cancer. Sequencing was performed on PBMCs, taken at follow-up. CDR3 amino acids: CASSRNRGLAGGPGTDTQYF. In DNA form, the CDR3 reads TGTGCCAGCAGTCGTAATCGGGGACTAGCGGGGGGGCCTGGCACAGATACGCAGTATTTT.